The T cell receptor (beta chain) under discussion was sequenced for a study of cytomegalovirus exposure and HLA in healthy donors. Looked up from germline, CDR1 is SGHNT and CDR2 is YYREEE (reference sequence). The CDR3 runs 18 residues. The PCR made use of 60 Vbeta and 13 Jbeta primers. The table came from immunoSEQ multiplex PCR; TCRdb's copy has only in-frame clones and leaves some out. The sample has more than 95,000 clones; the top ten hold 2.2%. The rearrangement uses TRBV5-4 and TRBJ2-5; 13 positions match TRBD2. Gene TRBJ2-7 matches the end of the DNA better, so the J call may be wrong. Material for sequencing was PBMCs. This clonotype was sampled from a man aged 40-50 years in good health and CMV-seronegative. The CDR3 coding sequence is TGTGCCAGCAGCTTGGCGGGGGCTGGACTAGCGGGAGTTGGCGAGCAGTACTTC. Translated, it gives CASSLAGAGLAGVGEQYF.